The 20 T cell receptor beta chains reported below all come from one sample, sequenced in a study of low-dose radiotherapy and immunotherapy resistance in tumors. Alpha and beta chains were covered, as first-strand cDNA relied on TRAV- and TRBV-specific primers. A roughly 20-cycle PCR with a constant-region primer and V-primer adapter amplified TCRs. TCRdb processed the reads anew with MiXCR; each CDR3 protein has one entry. The table shows around 58,000 distinct CDR3 sequences, with less than 30% occurring only once. Sample time point: after trial treatment. Sample treatment: LDRT plus nivolumab, ipilimumab, low-dose cyclophosphamide and aspirin (RACIN trial). The material was PBMCs, obtained after low-dose radiotherapy plus immunotherapy. The receptors derive from a male donor with prostate cancer.

The sample holds many counts of this clonotype. J is TRBJ1-2 and V is TRBV5-8; TRBD1 matches 7 bases. The CDR3 sequence is 13 residues long. Trimming cost V 3 bases and J 4 bases; bases outside gene matches: 3. From germline, CDR1 is SGHTS and CDR2 YDEGEE. The CDR3 bases are TGTGCCAGCAGCTCCGGGACAGTCTATGGCTACACCTTC. This gives the protein CASSSGTVYGYTF.

This clonotype was picked up many times. J is TRBJ1-1 and V is TRBV27; D is unresolved. CDR1 MNHEY and CDR2 SMNVEV come from the germline V gene (reference sequence). V gave up 10 bases and J gave up 6 bases, with 15 bases separating them. CDR3 length: 12 amino acids. CDR3 sequence reads: CATRSGSAEAFF. The CDR3 bases are TGTGCCACCAGGTCCGGTTCCGCTGAAGCTTTCTTT.

V usage is TRBV29-1 and J usage is TRBJ2-5; tentative D call: TRBD2 (6 bases). V was trimmed by 1 base and J by 1 base, leaving 7 bases between them. Per germline, CDR1 SQVTM and CDR2 ANQGSEA. CDR3 length equals 13 residues. CDR3 loop: CSVEVAAQETQYF. As DNA, the CDR3 is TGCAGCGTTGAAGTAGCGGCCCAAGAGACCCAGTACTTC. The whole variable domain, remainder taken from reference TRBV29-1 and TRBJ2-5, is SAVISQKPSRDICQRGTSLTIQCQVDSQVTMMFWYRQQPGQSLTLIATANQGSEATYESGFVIDKFPISRPNLTFSTLTVSNMSPEDSSIYLCSVEVAAQETQYFGPGTRLLVL.

This clonotype was detected ten times or more. The chain has TRBV29-1 and TRBJ1-5; D not certain. The CDR3 contains 12 residues. Trimming took 0 bases from V and 6 from J, leaving 6 bases between them. Germline CDR1 SQVTM, CDR2 ANQGSEA. In DNA, the CDR3 is TGCAGCGTTGAAGATCCCGGTCAGCCCCAGCATTTT. Encoded protein: CSVEDPGQPQHF.

This clonotype was recorded at least ten times. V gene TRBV20-1 combines with J gene TRBJ1-5; maybe TRBD1 (5 bases). There are 13 residues in the CDR3. The germline V and J ends were trimmed by 6 bases and 7 bases, with 16 bases remaining between them. Germline CDR1 reads DFQATT; CDR2 reads SNEGSKA (reference sequence). The CDR3 DNA reads as TGCAGTGCCTCGGGACGGCCGGAACAGCCCCAGCATTTT. Translated, it gives CSASGRPEQPQHF.

This clonotype has at least ten counts. The rearrangement uses TRBV4-1 and TRBJ2-3; D gene unclear. CDR1 and CDR2 from the germline V gene are MGHRA and YSYEKL. V shed 4 bases and J shed 8 bases, with 10 bases lying between them. This CDR3 has 12 residues. CDR3 amino acids: CASSLPLGTQYF. For the CDR3, the DNA is TGCGCCAGCAGCCTCCCCCTTGGTACGCAGTATTTT.

This clonotype was counted ten times or more. The chain recombines TRBV18 with TRBJ2-1, with 9 bases matching TRBD1. Germline CDR1 is KGHSH and CDR2 is LQKENI. The CDR3 runs to 19 residues. Trimming took 4 bases from V and 7 from J; bases not matched to a gene: 20. The CDR3 reads CASSQNRGRSSVRENEQFF. The CDR3 DNA sequence: TGTGCCAGCTCACAGAACAGGGGGCGCAGTAGCGTTAGAGAAAATGAGCAGTTCTTC.

The chain uses TRBV4-1 and TRBJ2-7; 9 bases map to TRBD2. Losses at the gene ends were 3 bases for V and 4 bases for J; bases not matched to a gene: 7. The CDR3 is 15 amino acids. Germline V gene sequence: CDR1 MGHRA, CDR2 YSYEKL. As DNA, the CDR3 is TGCGCCAGCAGCCAGCCGGCTAGCGGGAAGTACGAGCAGTACTTC. Amino acid sequence: CASSQPASGKYEQYF.

This clonotype came up many times. The chain uses TRBV6-2 or TRBV6-3 and TRBJ2-4, with no clear D. There are 15 residues in the CDR3. Trimming shortened V by 4 bases and J by 0 bases, and 10 bases separated the two germline ends. CDR1 is MNHEY and CDR2 is SVGEGT in the germline V gene. CDR3 in DNA: TGTGCCAGCAGTTCAAATTACCCAGCCAAAAACATTCAGTACTTC. It encodes CASSSNYPAKNIQYF.

The V call is TRBV20-1, the J call TRBJ2-1; unclear D gene. The V gene's germline CDR1 is DFQATT and CDR2 SNEGSKA (reference sequence). V lost 3 bases, J lost 7 bases, and 7 bases lay in between. The CDR3 length is 11 residues. CDR3 bases: TGCAGTGCTAGGCCCCAGAATGAGCAGTTCTTC. Translating it yields CSARPQNEQFF.

This clonotype was seen ten or more times. This chain joins TRBV7-9 and TRBJ2-4; 9 positions match TRBD2. Trimming at V came to 5 bases and at J to 5 bases, leaving 7 bases not matched to a gene. There are 15 residues in the CDR3. In germline, CDR1 is SEHNR, CDR2 FQNEAQ (reference sequence). CDR3 DNA: TGTGCCAGCAGCGAGGCCGGGACTAGCCAAAACATTCAGTACTTC. This codes for CASSEAGTSQNIQYF.

This clonotype was counted at least ten times. The CDR3 DNA reads as TGTGCCAGCACCCACCCTTCGGGGCAGATCACGAGCTCTGGGGCCAACGTCCTGACTTTC. Its translation: CASTHPSGQITSSGANVLTF. The chain employs TRBV2 and TRBJ2-6; the D call may be TRBD1 or TRBD2 (5 bases each). The CDR3 sequence is 20 residues long. The germline CDR1 and CDR2 sequences are SNHLY and FYNNEI. V was shortened by 7 bases and J by 0 bases, with 25 bases between the two germline ends.

This clonotype was found many times. The chain has TRBV9 and TRBJ1-1; 9 positions match TRBD1. The germline gives CDR1 SGDLS, CDR2 YYNGEE. J lost 8 bases, V lost 0 bases, and 8 bases had no gene match. This CDR3 is 15 amino acids long. Written as DNA, the CDR3 is TGTGCCAGCAGCGTAGATGGGACAGGGCGTTCCGAAGCTTTCTTT. Translation: CASSVDGTGRSEAFF.

Of note for this clonotype: A read error likely explains this, since a far larger clone differs by one base. The genes are TRBV6-8 and TRBJ1-1; D might be TRBD1 (6 bases). The length of the CDR3 is 14 residues. The V gene's germline CDR1 is MNHGY and CDR2 SAAAGT. The V and J ends lost 5 bases and 3 bases respectively, with 13 bases between them. CDR3 DNA: TGTGCCAGCAGTGATCTGGACAGCCACACTGAAGCTTTCTTT. Protein product: CASSDLDSHTEAFF.

This clonotype was counted ten times or more. The V gene is TRBV20-1, the J gene TRBJ1-2; D gene unclear. V was clipped by 4 bases and J by 1 base, with 16 bases between them. This CDR3 has 15 amino acids. Per germline, CDR1 DFQATT and CDR2 SNEGSKA (reference sequence). The CDR3 DNA is TGCAGTGCTATAAGCTCCTCGACTGATAACTATGGCTACACCTTC. This codes for CSAISSSTDNYGYTF.

This clonotype was found many times. One end of the junction is discordant with germline, which a read error may explain. The chain joins TRBV5-3 to TRBJ2-4, with D tentatively TRBD1 or TRBD2 (5 bases each). TRBV5-3 is annotated as an ORF whose role is uncertain. The length of the CDR3 is 15 residues. CDR3 coding DNA: TGTGCCAGCAGCTTGTTTCTCCGGGGCGAGAACATTCAGTACTTC. Protein sequence: CASSLFLRGENIQYF.

This clonotype was observed a few times. V and J are TRBV30 and TRBJ2-1; D uncertain. Deletions cut 1 base from V and 2 bases from J, with 9 bases between. In germline, CDR1 is GTSNPN, CDR2 SVGIG (reference sequence). The CDR3 loop spans 14 amino acids. The CDR3 region is CAWSGWGPYNEQFF. The CDR3 region has the DNA TGTGCCTGGAGTGGATGGGGTCCCTACAATGAGCAGTTCTTC.

This clonotype was recorded many times. The chain combines TRBV19 with TRBJ2-2; 8 bases map to TRBD1. CDR1 is LNHDA and CDR2 is SQIVND in the germline V gene (reference sequence). The CDR3 runs 15 residues. After removal of 7 bases from V and 5 bases from J, the junction contained 9 bases not matched to a gene. For the CDR3, the DNA is TGTGCCAGTAAACTGGACAGGGCGAGGACCGGGGAGCTGTTTTTT. Residues: CASKLDRARTGELFF. The full variable domain, its missing parts supplied by reference TRBV19 and TRBJ2-2, is DGGITQSPKYLFRKEGQNVTLSCEQNLNHDAMYWYRQDPGQGLRLIYYSQIVNDFQKGDIAEGYSVSREKKESFPLTVTSAQKNPTAFYLCASKLDRARTGELFFGEGSRLTVL.

This clonotype was seen repeatedly, ten times or more. The chain links TRBV4-2 to TRBJ2-3; 8 nucleotides line up with TRBD2. The CDR3 has 16 amino acids. V dropped 0 bases and J dropped 2; count of bases not matched to a gene: 4. Germline V gene sequence: CDR1 LGHNA, CDR2 YNFKEQ. CDR3 bases: TGTGCCAGCAGCCAAGAACTAGCGGAAAACACAGATACGCAGTATTTT. It is translated as CASSQELAENTDTQYF.

There are many counts of this clonotype. The V gene is TRBV20-1, the J gene TRBJ2-1, with D perhaps TRBD1 (6 bases). Per the germline V gene, CDR1 is DFQATT and CDR2 is SNEGSKA (reference sequence). The V end lost 1 base, the J end lost 5 bases, and 18 bases lay between the germline ends. CDR3 size: 16 residues. CDR3 residues: CSARGYRKDSDNEQFF. DNA of the CDR3: TGCAGTGCTAGAGGTTATAGGAAGGACAGTGACAATGAGCAGTTCTTC.